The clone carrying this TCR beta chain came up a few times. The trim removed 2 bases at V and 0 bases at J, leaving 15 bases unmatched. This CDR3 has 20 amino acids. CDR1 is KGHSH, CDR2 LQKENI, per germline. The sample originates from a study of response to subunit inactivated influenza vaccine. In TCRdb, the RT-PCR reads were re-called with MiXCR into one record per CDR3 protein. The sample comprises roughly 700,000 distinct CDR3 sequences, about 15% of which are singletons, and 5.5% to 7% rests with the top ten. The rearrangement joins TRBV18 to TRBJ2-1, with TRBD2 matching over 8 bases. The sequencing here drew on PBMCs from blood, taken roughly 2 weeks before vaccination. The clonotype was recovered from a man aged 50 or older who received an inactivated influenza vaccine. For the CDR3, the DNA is TGTGCCAGCTCACCAACCCAGGGGCTAGCGGGTGGTAGCTCCTACAATGAGCAGTTCTTC. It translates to CASSPTQGLAGGSSYNEQFF.